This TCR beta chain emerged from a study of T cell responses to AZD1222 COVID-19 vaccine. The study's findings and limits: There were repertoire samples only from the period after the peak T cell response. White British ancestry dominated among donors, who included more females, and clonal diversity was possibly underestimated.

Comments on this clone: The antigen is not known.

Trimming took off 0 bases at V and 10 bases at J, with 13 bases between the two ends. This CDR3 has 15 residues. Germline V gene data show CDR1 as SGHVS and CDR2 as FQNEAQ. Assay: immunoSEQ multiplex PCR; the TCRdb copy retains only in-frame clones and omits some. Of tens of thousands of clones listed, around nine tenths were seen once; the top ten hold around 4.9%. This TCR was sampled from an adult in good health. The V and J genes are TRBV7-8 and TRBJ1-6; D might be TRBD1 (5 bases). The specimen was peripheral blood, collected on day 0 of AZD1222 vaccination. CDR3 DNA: TGTGCCAGCAGCTTAGCTGCCAGGGAAGGGTCACCCCTCCACTTT. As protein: CASSLAAREGSPLHF.